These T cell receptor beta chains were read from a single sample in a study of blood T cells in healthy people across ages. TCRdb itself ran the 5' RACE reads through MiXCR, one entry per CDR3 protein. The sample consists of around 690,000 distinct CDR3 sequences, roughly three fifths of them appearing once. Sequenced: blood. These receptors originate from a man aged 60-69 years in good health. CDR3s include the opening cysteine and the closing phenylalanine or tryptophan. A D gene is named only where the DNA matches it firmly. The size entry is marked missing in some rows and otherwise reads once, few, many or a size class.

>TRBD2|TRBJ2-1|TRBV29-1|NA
TGCAGCCTTATGACTAGCGGGAGGGGTGAGCAGTTCTTC
CSLMTSGRGEQFF
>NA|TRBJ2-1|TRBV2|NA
TGTGCCAGCAGTGTTCGGCCTCTGAGCTCCTACAATGAGCAGTTCTTC
CASSVRPLSSYNEQFF
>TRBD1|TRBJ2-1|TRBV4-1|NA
TGCGCCAGCAGCCAACCTTTGGGACAGCTAGGGAATGAGCAGTTCTTC
CASSQPLGQLGNEQFF
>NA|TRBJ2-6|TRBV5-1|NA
TGCGCCAGCAGCAGTCACACCTCTGGGGCCAACGTCCTGACTTTC
CASSSHTSGANVLTF
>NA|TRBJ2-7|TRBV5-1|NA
TGCGCCAGCAGCCTACAGGGTACACCCTACGAGCAGTACTTC
CASSLQGTPYEQYF
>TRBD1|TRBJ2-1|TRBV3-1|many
TGTGCCAGCAGCCCTCACAGGGGATGGGACAATGAGCAGTTCTTC
CASSPHRGWDNEQFF
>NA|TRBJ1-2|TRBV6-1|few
TGTGCCAGCAGTGCGACAGCCAACTATGGCTACACCTTC
CASSATANYGYTF
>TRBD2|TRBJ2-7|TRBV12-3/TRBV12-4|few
TGTGCCAGCAGCCTAGGACTAGCGGCCTCCTACGAGCAGTACTTC
CASSLGLAASYEQYF
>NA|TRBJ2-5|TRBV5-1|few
TGCGCCAGCAGCTCGACAGCCGAGAGCCCACAAGAGACCCAGTACTTC
CASSSTAESPQETQYF
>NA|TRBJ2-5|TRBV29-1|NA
TGCAGCGTTGAACCACAGGGCGGTTGGGAGACCCAGTACTTC
CSVEPQGGWETQYF
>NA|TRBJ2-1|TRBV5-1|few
TGCGCCAGCAGCTTGGGGTCGCGGGAGCAGTTCTTC
CASSLGSREQFF
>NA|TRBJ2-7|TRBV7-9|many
TGTGCCAGCAGCCCCCCATTGAGGGGGGGATCCGAGCAGTACTTC
CASSPPLRGGSEQYF
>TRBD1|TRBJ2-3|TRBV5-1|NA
TGCGCCAGCAGCTGGGACAGCGGCACAGATACGCAGTATTTT
CASSWDSGTDTQYF
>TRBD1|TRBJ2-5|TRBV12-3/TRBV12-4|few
TGTGCCAGCAGCCCGGACAGGGGTCCCCAAGAGACCCAGTACTTC
CASSPDRGPQETQYF
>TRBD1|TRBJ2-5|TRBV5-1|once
TGCGCCAGCAGCTCCACCGGGGACAGGCAAGAGACCCAGTACTTC
CASSSTGDRQETQYF
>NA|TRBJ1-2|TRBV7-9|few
TGTGCCAGCAGCTTAGCAGGCAGCGGGCCTAACTATGGCTACACCTTC
CASSLAGSGPNYGYTF
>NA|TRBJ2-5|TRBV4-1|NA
TGCGCCAGCAGCCAAGACGGCCTGAAGACCCAGTACTTC
CASSQDGLKTQYF
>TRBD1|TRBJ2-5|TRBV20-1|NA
TGCAGGGACAGGGAAGTGGCGACCCAGTACTTC
CRDREVATQYF
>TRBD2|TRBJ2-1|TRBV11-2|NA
TGTGCCAGCAGCTTATCGGGGGGGGATGAGCAGTTCTTC
CASSLSGGDEQFF
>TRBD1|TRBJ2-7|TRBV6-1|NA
TGTGCCAGCAGTGAATTCAGGGACAGGGTGTACTTC
CASSEFRDRVYF
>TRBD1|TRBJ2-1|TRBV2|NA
TGTGCCAGCAGTAGACAGGGGGCGCGTAATGAGCAGTTCTTC
CASSRQGARNEQFF
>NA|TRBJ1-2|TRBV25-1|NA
TGTGCCACCAAAACCGGGACGCAGGGCTACACCTTC
CATKTGTQGYTF
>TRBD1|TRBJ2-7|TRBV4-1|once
TGCGCCAGCAGCCAAACAGGGGAGAGCTACGAGCAGTACTTC
CASSQTGESYEQYF
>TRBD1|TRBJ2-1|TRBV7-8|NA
TGTGCCAGCAGCCCTCGGACAGGGTCCAACAATGAGCAGTTCTTC
CASSPRTGSNNEQFF
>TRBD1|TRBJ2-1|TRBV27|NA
TGTGCCAGCAGTTTAGGGACAGGGCGAGGGTACAATGAGCAGTTCTTC
CASSLGTGRGYNEQFF
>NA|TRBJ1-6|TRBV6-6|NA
TGTGCCAGCAGTTACGACTCGTCGGACTATTACAATTCACCCCTCCACTTT
CASSYDSSDYYNSPLHF
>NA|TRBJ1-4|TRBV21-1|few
TGTGCCAGCAGCAAAGTTAACAGCAGAAATGAAAAACTGTTTTTT
CASSKVNSRNEKLFF
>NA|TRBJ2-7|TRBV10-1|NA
TGCGCCAGCAGCGCTTCGGCCGCTGGGGGCGAGCAGTACTTC
CASSASAAGGEQYF
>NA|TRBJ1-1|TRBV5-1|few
TGCGCCAGCAGCTCACCGGGAGGCGGGGGCACTGAAGCTTTCTTT
CASSSPGGGGTEAFF
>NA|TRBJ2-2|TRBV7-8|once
TGTGCCACCGGGGGACACGTAACCCCCGGGGAGCTGTTTTTT
CATGGHVTPGELFF
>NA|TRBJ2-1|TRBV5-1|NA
TGCGCCAGCAGCTTGCAACTGAATGAGCAGTTCTTC
CASSLQLNEQFF
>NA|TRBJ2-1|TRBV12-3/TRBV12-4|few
TGTGCCAGCAGTTTGGTACAGCACAATGAGCAGTTCTTC
CASSLVQHNEQFF
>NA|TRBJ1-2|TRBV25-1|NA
TGTGCCAGCGGACTGAATGGGGAACCTGACTATGGCTACACCTTC
CASGLNGEPDYGYTF
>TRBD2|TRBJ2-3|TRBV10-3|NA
TGTGCCATCAGAGGACGGAGCGGGGAGGCAGATACGCAGTATTTT
CAIRGRSGEADTQYF
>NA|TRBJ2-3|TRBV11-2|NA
TGTGCCAGCAGCGGACACAGTACTAGCACAGATACGCAGTATTTT
CASSGHSTSTDTQYF
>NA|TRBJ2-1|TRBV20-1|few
TGCAGTGCTACGGCGGGGCCTCGGGAGCAGTTCTTC
CSATAGPREQFF
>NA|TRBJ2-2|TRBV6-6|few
TGTGCCAGCAGTGACACGAACACCGGGGAGCTGTTTTTT
CASSDTNTGELFF
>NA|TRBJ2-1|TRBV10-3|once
TGTGCCATCAGGGCTTACAATGAGCAGTTCTTC
CAIRAYNEQFF
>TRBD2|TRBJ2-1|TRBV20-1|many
TGCAGTGCTAGAGTAGCTAGCGGGGGGGCCAGTAGGTACAATGAGCAGTTCTTC
CSARVASGGASRYNEQFF
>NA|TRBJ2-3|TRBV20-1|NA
TGCAGTGCTAGCCACCCCGGGGCGAGCACAGATACGCAGTATTTT
CSASHPGASTDTQYF
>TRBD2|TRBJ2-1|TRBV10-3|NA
TGTGCCATCAGTGAGGAGCGGGGGGGCCGAAATGAGCAGTTCTTC
CAISEERGGRNEQFF
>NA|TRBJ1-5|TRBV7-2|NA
TGTGCCAGCAGCTTAGATCCGGGGATCGGTCGGCCCCAGCATTTT
CASSLDPGIGRPQHF
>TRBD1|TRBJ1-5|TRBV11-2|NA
TGTGCCAGCAGCTTGTCAGGGGGAAGCAATCAGCCCCAGCATTTT
CASSLSGGSNQPQHF
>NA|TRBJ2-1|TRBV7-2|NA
TGTGCCAGCAGCACGCAACCCTACAATGAGCAGTTCTTC
CASSTQPYNEQFF
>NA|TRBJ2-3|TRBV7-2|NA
TGTGCCAGCAGACCACGCGCGCGGGTAGATACGCAGTATTTT
CASRPRARVDTQYF
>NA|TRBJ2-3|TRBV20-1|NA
TGCAGTGGTACGGGGCCCTTGGAAGATACGCAGTATTTT
CSGTGPLEDTQYF
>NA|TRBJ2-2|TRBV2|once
TGTGCCAGCATGTCGGGATCGGCGAATACCGGGGAGCTGTTTTTT
CASMSGSANTGELFF
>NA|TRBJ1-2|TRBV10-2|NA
TGCGCCAGCAGTGAGAATTGGGTAGCTGATGGCTACACCTTC
CASSENWVADGYTF
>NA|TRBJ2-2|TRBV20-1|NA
TGCAGTGCTAGAACCAAAAACAGAGCGGCGACCGGGGAGCTGTTTTTT
CSARTKNRAATGELFF
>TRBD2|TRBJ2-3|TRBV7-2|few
TGTGCCAGCAGCTCGGGGACTAGCGGGGCCACAGATACGCAGTATTTT
CASSSGTSGATDTQYF
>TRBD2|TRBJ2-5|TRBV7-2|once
TGTGCCAGCAGCTTAGGAAGCGGGGGGAGGCAAGAGACCCAGTACTTC
CASSLGSGGRQETQYF